Presented here are 16 T cell receptor beta chains from one specimen sequenced in a study of T cells in Graves' hyperthyroidism and ophthalmopathy. The investigators amplified TCR beta CDR3 regions from RNA transcripts. HTBI primers drove first-round RT-PCR of the TCR CDR3. Each CDR3 protein is one row after TCRdb ran MiXCR on the multiplex PCR reads. The table shows about 560,000 distinct CDR3 sequences, with about a sixth occurring only once. The source material was blood. Receptors originate from a woman aged 18-29 years with Graves' hyperthyroidism.

This clonotype has a handful of counts. This sequence joins TRBV12-3 or TRBV12-4 and TRBJ2-7, with 10 bases fitting TRBD2. CDR3 length: 15 residues. J was trimmed by 4 bases and V by 4 bases; bases with no gene match: 7. The CDR3: CASSYGGLALYEQYF. DNA for the CDR3: TGTGCCAGCAGTTACGGGGGACTAGCGTTATACGAGCAGTACTTC.

This clonotype was observed once. This rearrangement joins TRBV7-9 to TRBJ1-3; 7 bases are a match to TRBD1. The CDR3 runs to 15 residues. Trimming removed 4 bases from V and 3 bases from J; junction bases left unmatched: 6. Germline V gives CDR1 SEHNR, CDR2 FQNEAQ (reference sequence). CDR3 region: CASSSGQAYGNTIYF. In nucleotides, the CDR3 is TGTGCCAGCAGCTCTGGACAGGCATATGGAAACACCATATATTTT.

This clonotype showed up many times. The J gene is TRBJ2-1, the V gene TRBV18, with D possibly TRBD2 on 7 matching bases. CDR3 size: 18 residues. Germline CDR1 reads KGHSH; CDR2 reads LQKENI. V gave up 4 bases and J gave up 8 bases, with 27 bases separating them. The CDR3 nucleotides read TGTGCCAGCTCACGCCGACCCGGGACACCCAGCGGGACCGATGAGCAGTTCTTC. Translated, it gives CASSRRPGTPSGTDEQFF.

The rearrangement links TRBV5-1 to TRBJ1-6, with no clear D. CDR1 and CDR2 (germline): SGHRS, YFSETQ. The V and J ends lost 0 bases and 10 bases respectively, with 8 bases between them. CDR3 size: 13 residues. CDR3 loop: CASSLEEESPLHF. CDR3 sequence (DNA): TGCGCCAGCAGCTTGGAGGAGGAGTCACCCCTCCACTTT.

This clonotype occurred a few times. V usage is TRBV27 and J usage is TRBJ2-3; 9 bases agree with TRBD2. CDR1 and CDR2 (germline): MNHEY, SMNVEV (reference sequence). The CDR3 runs 17 residues. Trimming cost V 2 bases and J 4 bases; bases outside gene matches: 10. The CDR3 region is CASSLGSSGVPPDTQYF. Here the CDR3 DNA reads TGTGCCAGCAGTTTAGGGTCTAGCGGGGTTCCGCCAGATACGCAGTATTTT.

The chain uses TRBV7-2 and TRBJ1-1; D is possibly TRBD1 (6 bases). Per the germline V gene, CDR1 is SGHTA and CDR2 is FQGNSA. The CDR3 covers 16 residues. Trimming pared 1 base from V and 5 bases from J, leaving 17 bases between. CDR3 bases: TGTGCCAGCAGCTTAGTGGGGGGGGGGGGGCGGACTGAAGCTTTCTTT. Translation: CASSLVGGGGRTEAFF.

The sample holds many counts of this clonotype. This chain uses TRBV15 with TRBJ2-7; the match to TRBD2 covers 11 bases. Germline V gives CDR1 LNHNV, CDR2 YYDKDF (reference sequence). The junction had 2 bases not matched to a gene; V was cut back by 0 bases and J by 4 bases. This CDR3 has 15 amino acids. CDR3 residues: CATSRDLAGGYEQYF. CDR3 DNA sequence: TGTGCCACCAGCAGAGACCTAGCGGGAGGATACGAGCAGTACTTC.

The gene calls are TRBV5-4 and TRBJ2-3, with TRBD2 matching 8 bases. V lost 4 bases, J lost 7 bases, and 11 bases stayed unmatched. This CDR3 is 15 amino acids long. The V gene's germline CDR1 is SGHNT and CDR2 YYREEE (reference sequence). The CDR3 bases are TGTGCCAGCAGCACTGGGGGTAGCGGGGCTTATACGCAGTATTTT. Protein sequence: CASSTGGSGAYTQYF.

V and J are TRBV12-3 or TRBV12-4 and TRBJ2-5, with TRBD2 matching 7 bases. This CDR3 comprises 15 residues. V lost 6 bases to trimming and J lost 4 bases; unmatched junction nucleotides: 11. The CDR3 spells CASSQTSPPGETQYF. The DNA of the CDR3 is TGTGCCAGCAGCCAGACTAGCCCTCCAGGAGAGACCCAGTACTTC.

In its sample, this clonotype was seen a few times. This rearrangement joins TRBV6-1 to TRBJ2-3; D is perhaps TRBD2 (5 bases). This CDR3 has 12 residues. The V end lost 5 bases, the J end lost 14 bases, and 17 bases lay between the germline ends. Germline CDR1 is MNHNS and CDR2 is SASEGT. The CDR3 DNA reads as TGTGCCAGCAGTCCTAGCACCCCCACTCCGTATTTT. Protein sequence: CASSPSTPTPYF.

V usage is TRBV20-1 and J usage is TRBJ1-6; perhaps TRBD1 as D (6 bases). Trimming stripped 3 bases from V and 5 bases from J, with 17 bases between. There are 16 residues in the CDR3. Germline CDR1 is DFQATT and CDR2 is SNEGSKA (reference sequence). The DNA of the CDR3 is TGCAGTGCTAGGGTGTCCCTACAGGGCAATAATTCACCCCTCCACTTT. It encodes CSARVSLQGNNSPLHF.

This clonotype occurred a few times. Since a much larger clone is just one base distant, this may be a read error. V and J are TRBV3-1 and TRBJ2-1; D remains ambiguous. CDR1 is LGHDT, CDR2 YNNKEL, per germline (reference sequence). CDR3 size: 15 residues. The CDR3 here is CAGSHEGISYNEQFF. The CDR3 DNA reads as TGTGCCGGCAGCCATGAAGGCATTTCCTACAATGAGCAGTTCTTC.

This clonotype was seen repeatedly, ten times or more. The genes are TRBV28 and TRBJ2-3; weak D call: TRBD2 (6 bases). V lost 3 bases to trimming and J lost 2 bases, with 12 bases between them. The germline CDR1 and CDR2 sequences are MDHEN and SYDVKM. CDR3 length: 15 amino acids. The CDR3 is CASSFLAVSTDTQYF. The CDR3 nucleotides are TGTGCCAGCAGTTTTTTAGCGGTCTCCACAGATACGCAGTATTTT.

This clonotype has ten or more counts. The chain employs TRBV11-2 and TRBJ2-1; D unclear. Between the trimmed V and J ends, which lost 1 base and 0 bases, there was a span of 4 bases. CDR3 size: 14 residues. Germline values: CDR1 SGHAT, CDR2 FQNNGV. CDR3 coding DNA: TGTGCCAGCAGCTTAGGGGGCTCCTACAATGAGCAGTTCTTC. Translating it yields CASSLGGSYNEQFF.

This clonotype was found a few times. V gene TRBV6-1 combines with J gene TRBJ1-1, with no clear D. Trimming left V 6 bases short and J 6 bases short, with 14 bases between. CDR1 MNHNS and CDR2 SASEGT come from the germline V gene. The CDR3 runs 13 residues. CDR3 coding DNA: TGTGCCAGCAGGAGAGAACCGACGGCTGAAGCTTTCTTT. Translating it yields CASRREPTAEAFF.

This clonotype was seen repeatedly, ten times or more. The J gene is TRBJ1-4, the V gene TRBV2, with unresolved D. Germline loops: CDR1 SNHLY, CDR2 FYNNEI. Trimming shortened V by 2 bases and J by 12 bases, and 13 bases separated the two germline ends. The CDR3 covers 13 residues. CDR3 sequence: CASSETAHPQLFF. CDR3 bases: TGTGCCAGCAGTGAAACAGCCCACCCTCAACTGTTTTTT. The variable domain in full, completed from reference TRBV2 and TRBJ1-4, reads EPEVTQTPSHQVTQMGQEVILRCVPISNHLYFYWYRQILGQKVEFLVSFYNNEISEKSEIFDDQFSVERPDGSNFTLKIRSTKLEDSAMYFCASSETAHPQLFFGSGTQLSVL.